This T cell receptor beta chain was identified during a study of blood T cell repertoires in COVID-19. As for the study in general: T cells, B-cell-depleted T cells, or PBMCs provided the cDNA or gDNA that served as material.

Sequenced by immunoSEQ multiplex PCR; TCRdb stores in-frame clones only, minus some. Of under 350,000 clones listed, about nine tenths were seen once; the top ten hold 1.5% to 2%. The CDR3 extends over 15 amino acids. Looked up from germline, CDR1 is SGHRS and CDR2 is YFSETQ. Trimming at V came to 0 bases and at J to 4 bases, leaving 4 bases not matched to a gene. Cohorts were assigned according to the clinical history that participants reported. The sample comprised PBMCs or T cells enriched from blood (not recorded which). The receptor was isolated from a woman aged 40 to 55 who had recovered from COVID-19. The chain carries TRBV5-1 and TRBJ1-2; 9 positions match TRBD1. The CDR3 DNA follows: TGCGCCAGCAGCTTGGCGACAGGGGGTACCTATGGCTACACCTTC. It yields the protein CASSLATGGTYGYTF.